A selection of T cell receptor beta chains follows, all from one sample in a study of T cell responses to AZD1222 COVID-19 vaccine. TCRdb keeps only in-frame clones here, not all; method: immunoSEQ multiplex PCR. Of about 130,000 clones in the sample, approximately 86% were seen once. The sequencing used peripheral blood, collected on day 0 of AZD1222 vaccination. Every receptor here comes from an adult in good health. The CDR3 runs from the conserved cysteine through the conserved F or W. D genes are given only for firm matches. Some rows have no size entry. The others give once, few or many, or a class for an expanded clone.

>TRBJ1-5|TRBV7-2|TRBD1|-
TGTGCCAGCAGCCCGCAGGGGGCCGGCAATCAGCCCCAGCATTTT
CASSPQGAGNQPQHF
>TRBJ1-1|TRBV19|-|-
TGTGCCAGTTCCATAACGGGACCTCGGAACACTGAAGCTTTCTTT
CASSITGPRNTEAFF
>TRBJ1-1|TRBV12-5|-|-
TGTGCTAGTGGTTCGCTCACTGAAGCTTTCTTT
CASGSLTEAFF
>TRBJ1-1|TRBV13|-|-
TGTGCCAGCAGCTTACAAAGGGAAACCGAAGCTTTCTTT
CASSLQRETEAFF
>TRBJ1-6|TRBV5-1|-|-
TGCGCCAGCAGCTTGGAGCAGGGCGGGAGCTCCTATAATTCACCCCTCCACTTT
CASSLEQGGSSYNSPLHF
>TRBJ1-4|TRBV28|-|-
TGTGCCAGCAGTGCTAATGAAAAACTGTTTTTT
CASSANEKLFF
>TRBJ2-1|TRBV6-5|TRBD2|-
TGTGCCAGCAGTTACTCGAATGCGGGGGACAATGAGCAGTTCTTC
CASSYSNAGDNEQFF
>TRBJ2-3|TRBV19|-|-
TGTGCCAGTAGTACCTCCTGGATAACAGATACGCAGTATTTT
CASSTSWITDTQYF
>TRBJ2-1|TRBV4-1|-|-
TGCGCCAGCAGCCAAAGCACCTACAATGAGCAGTTCTTC
CASSQSTYNEQFF
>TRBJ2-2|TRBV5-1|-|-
TGCGCCAGCAGCGTCGGGACACCGAACACCGGGGAGCTGTTTTTT
CASSVGTPNTGELFF
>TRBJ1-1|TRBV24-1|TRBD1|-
TGTGCCACCGGAGAGGACAGGCCGTATGAAGCTTTCTTT
CATGEDRPYEAFF
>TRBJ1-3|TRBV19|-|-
TGTGCCAGTGCAAGGGGATATCAATATAGCTCTGGAAACACCATATATTTT
CASARGYQYSSGNTIYF
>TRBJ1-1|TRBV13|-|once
TGTGCCAGCAGCCTCAGGCTTAAGGCTGAAGCTTTCTTT
CASSLRLKAEAFF
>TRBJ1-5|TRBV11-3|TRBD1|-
TGTGCCAGCAGCCCACGGGACAGGGGGCCTAGGAGTCAGCCCCAGCATTTT
CASSPRDRGPRSQPQHF
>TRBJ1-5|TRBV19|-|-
TGTGCCAGTAGTATAGGGTTCTGGAGCCTCCGGAGCGGTCAGCCCCAGCATTTT
CASSIGFWSLRSGQPQHF
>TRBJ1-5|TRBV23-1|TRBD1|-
TGCGCCAGCGAACGACCGGACAGGGCAAATCAGCCCCAGCATTTT
CASERPDRANQPQHF
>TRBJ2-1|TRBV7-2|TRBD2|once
TGTGCCAGCAGCCGGGGACTAGCGCCGGCCTCTTGGGACAATGAGCAGTTCTTC
CASSRGLAPASWDNEQFF
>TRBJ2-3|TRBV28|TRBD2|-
TGTGCCAGCAAATTGACTAGCGGGAGTAGGACAGATACGCAGTATTTT
CASKLTSGSRTDTQYF
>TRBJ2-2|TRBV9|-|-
TGTGCCAGCAGCGTAGATCAATCGAGCGGCCTCGGGGGGGAGCTGTTTTTT
CASSVDQSSGLGGELFF
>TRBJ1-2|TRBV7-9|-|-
TGTGCCAGCAGCTTAATGGGAGCTAACTATGGCTACACCTTC
CASSLMGANYGYTF